This T cell receptor (beta chain) was identified during a study of cytomegalovirus exposure and HLA in healthy donors (dated by TCRdb to about 2017). Turning to the overall study: According to a later analysis, the 120 or so validation repertoires were produced on the same platform as the approximately 690 repertoires of the first cohort. The study was designed to test whether signatures of past pathogen exposure could be identified by cataloging public T cell receptors. A separate validation cohort of 90 to 150 different subjects was used in addition to the roughly 640-subject first cohort. To predict cytomegalovirus infection status, the study combined high-throughput TCR immunosequencing, statistical association of individual TCRs with disease status, and machine learning.

In the case of this clone: This receptor's antigen is unknown. No base quality information exists; no much larger clone differs at one position.

Overall study results and their limits: A total of fewer than 200 TCR beta chains were listed by the study as associated with cytomegalovirus. Cytomegalovirus status was reported to be diagnosed by the classifier with high specificity and sensitivity in both the original and validation cohorts. Across donors, most TCR sequences were observed very rarely, whereas some public TCRs were present in many individuals. The validation cohort had no HLA typing available for a later analysis, so co-occurrence within that cohort was assessed over all 130 or so repertoires. In a later analysis, TCRs clustered in the first cohort were found to also tend to co-occur in the roughly 130 validation repertoires, with approximately 93% of cluster scores above 0. The authors suggested that the approach could potentially be generalized to other disease states and immunological phenotypes. A few of the identified cytomegalovirus-associated TCR beta chains were confirmed in vitro to be specific for cytomegalovirus antigens.

Libraries were constructed by the immunoSEQ multiplex PCR assay. In the original analysis: A statistical classification framework was developed to diagnose cytomegalovirus status using the catalog of TCR beta chain sequences. TCRdb re-hosts the immuneACCESS table, in-frame sequences only. Its copies lack some clones; in the studies checked, an unresolved V gene accounts for under half of them, and the cause for the rest is not known. V and J calls and clone size come straight from that table; D and trimming were deduced from the DNA. For this sample there are approximately 300,000 clones; more than 80% appear just once. 0.84% of the sample lies in the top ten. Separate from the roughly 650-subject first cohort, the validation cohort of 95 to 150 subjects was the group to which the donors belonged. The CDR3 contains 16 residues, cysteine and phenylalanine counted. Here the CDR3 DNA is all that survives: 48 bases in frame from base 1. Unmatched junction bases come to 10, with V trimmed by 0 bases and J by 6 bases. The germline V gene gives CDR1 as SGHTA and CDR2 as FQGNSA.

The rearrangement combines TRBV7-2 with TRBJ2-7; 8 junctional bases match TRBD2. Sequenced input: PBMCs. The clonotype originates from a woman in her late teens or twenties in good health and CMV-seronegative. This receptor carries the CDR3 CASSLAPGLASVEQYF. DNA sequence: TGTGCCAGCAGCTTAGCCCCAGGACTAGCTTCTGTCGAGCAGTACTTC.